This TCR beta chain was captured in a study of OX40 agonist ivuxolimab in advanced cancers. Overall study: Patients were infused with ivuxolimab every 2 weeks at 0.01 to 10 mg/kg.

Regarding the study as a whole: Averaging showed that CD8+ T cells had more expanded clones than CD4+ did. Dosing at 0.1 to 3.0 mg/kg was accompanied by clonal expansion of CD4+ and CD8+ blood T cells by week 6.

Details on this clone: Its antigen is undetermined.

Some clones are missing from TCRdb's copy, which holds only in-frame ones; the method was immunoSEQ multiplex PCR. The profile covers tens of thousands of clones, with more than 85% appearing a single time and over 7.5% taken by the ten largest. The germline V and J ends were trimmed by 2 bases and 0 bases, with 11 bases remaining between them. The CDR3 spans 15 residues. The germline CDR1 and CDR2 sequences are ENHRY and SYGVKD. This sample comprised CD4+ or CD8+ T cells sorted from blood, obtained in a trial of the OX40 agonist ivuxolimab. This chain connects TRBV10-3 to TRBJ2-7; a weak D match, TRBD2 (5 bases). This clonotype was sampled from an adult with an advanced solid tumor such as melanoma, head and neck, liver or kidney cancer. The CDR3 nucleotides read TGTGCCATCAGTGAGCTAGGACTGAGCTCCTACGAGCAGTACTTC. Protein sequence: CAISELGLSSYEQYF.